This T cell receptor beta chain was captured in a study of control samples from healthy donors and cancer patients. This table comes from immunoSEQ multiplex PCR, and its TCRdb copy is limited to in-frame clones, with some not included. The sample has around 76,000 clones; around 95% are singletons. The CDR3 loop spans 15 amino acids. The V end lost 5 bases, the J end lost 3 bases, and 17 bases lay between the germline ends. The germline gives CDR1 SGHTA, CDR2 FQGNSA. The sample was blood. The chain is built from TRBV7-2 and TRBJ2-7; D is perhaps TRBD2 (6 bases). The sequence came from a woman aged 40-49 years in good health. The CDR3: CASSPTSGPGYEQYF. DNA for the CDR3: TGTGCCAGCAGCCCTACCAGCGGGCCCGGCTACGAGCAGTACTTC. Full variable domain (missing parts from reference TRBV7-2 and TRBJ2-7): GAGVSQSPSNKVTEKGKDVELRCDPISGHTALYWYRQSLGQGLEFLIYFQGNSAPDKSGLPSDRFSAERTGGSVSTLTIQRTQQEDSAVYLCASSPTSGPGYEQYFGPGTRLTVT.